This TCR beta chain was sequenced during a study of spatial heterogeneity in lung cancer. Germline loops: CDR1 DFQATT, CDR2 SNEGSKA (reference sequence). CDR3 size: 15 residues. The trim removed 0 bases at V and 3 bases at J, leaving 5 bases unmatched. This clonotype was recorded a few times. Time point indicated: sample taken at primary tumor resection. No cell sorting; template was whole RNA from tumor, lung tissue or PBMC. Each CDR3 protein gets one entry after TCRdb re-called the 5' RACE reads with MiXCR. The sample carries about 82,000 distinct CDR3 sequences, around an eighth recorded once. The J gene is TRBJ1-5, the V gene TRBV20-1; 7 nucleotides agree with TRBD1. The receptor's source is a male donor with early-stage non-small cell lung cancer. The starting material was PBMCs, obtained at surgery. For the CDR3, the DNA is TGCAGTGCTAGAGACAGGGGGGGGGTCAATCAGCCCCAGCATTTT. This translates into CSARDRGGVNQPQHF.